This T cell receptor beta chain is from a study of cytomegalovirus exposure and HLA in healthy donors listed by TCRdb under 2017. The study in broad terms: An earlier analysis of 587 of the donors reported approximately 280 Gb of sequence data and 95 million to 140 million unique TCR beta sequences obtained from 150 million to 200 million T cells. An early release that covered roughly 600 HLA-typed donors contained approximately 320 gigabases of sequencing data and about 93 million unique TCR sequences. Of the roughly 400 genotyped donors, over 80% were placed in the genetic ancestry cluster associated with self-reported Caucasian donors. The study aimed to test whether signatures of past pathogen exposure could be identified by cataloging public T cell receptors. The T cell repertoires of under 700 subjects were profiled by immunosequencing and related to cytomegalovirus serostatus. Along with the roughly 670-subject first cohort, a separate validation cohort of over 90 different subjects was used. The study combined high-throughput TCR immunosequencing, statistical association of individual TCRs with disease status, and machine learning to predict cytomegalovirus infection status. To study patterns of TCR occurrence, a later analysis re-analyzed previously published TCR beta repertoires from 650 to 750 donors and added high-resolution HLA genotyping. Rather than drawing on any new phenotypic data, the later analysis identified candidate immune exposures from TCR beta sequences and the way those sequences occurred across donors. An earlier analysis of 500 to 750 of the donors applied high-throughput TCR beta sequencing to assess whether each TCR beta V gene segment acted as functional or pseudogenic. Alongside the repertoire data, information on donor age, sex, ethnicity and CMV serostatus was compiled. Genome-wide SNP genotypes for about three fifths of the roughly 670 donors were used in a later genetic analysis, which treated that subset as a discovery cohort. Every discovery cohort repertoire had been produced on one sequencing platform. HLA typing covered class I and class II loci at four-digit resolution. The number of donors typed differed by locus, with about 629-630 for A, B, C, DRB1 and DQB1, around 500 for DQA1, over 600 for DPA1, and some 440 for DPB1. Five DR-DQ haplotypes were handled as single units for association and clustering, since linkage in the cohort was strong. On average, roughly 250,000 unique TCR beta nucleotide sequences were sequenced per donor among a few hundred genotyped donors of the cohort, with 15% to 20% of those sequences being non-productive.

V has 8 bases trimmed and J has 0 bases trimmed; junction bases matching no gene number 4. The CDR3 starts with the cysteine, ends with the phenylalanine, and has 15 residues. The retained sequence is limited to the CDR3, 45 bases, with the frame set at the first base. The germline V gene provides CDR1 MGHDK and CDR2 SYGVNS. In total, just over 650 healthy bone marrow donors made up the cohort. At the time of sampling, every cohort member was nominally healthy, though immune exposures that went unrecorded were likely present. The donor tested CMV seropositive and was one of the 289 seropositive cohort members. A peripheral blood sample was collected from each donor, and TCR beta sequencing was performed on peripheral blood mononuclear cells. The Qiagen DNeasy Blood Extraction Kit was used to extract genomic DNA from the blood cell samples. General findings and caveats noted by the study authors: Some IMGT-functional V segments, including TRBV6-2 and TRBV6-3, could not be distinguished by the 87-base-pair reads and were therefore excluded. In vitro tests confirmed that a few of the cytomegalovirus-associated TCR beta chains recognize cytomegalovirus antigens. According to a later analysis, parvovirus B19, influenza, CMV and Epstein-Barr virus appeared linked to several top co-occurrence clusters. According to the authors, the approach could potentially be generalized to other disease states and immunological phenotypes. A group of highly shared sequence variants was considered likely to be a technical artifact of the sequencing pipeline. For the cohort, immune exposure information was limited to CMV serostatus. Because some donors lacked HLA typing at each locus, the association tests relied only on the typed subset. In the study, 150 to 200 TCR beta chains were listed as associated with cytomegalovirus. Correlated functional status among segregating V segments might reflect linkage disequilibrium, but an unknown experimental factor could not be ruled out. In both the original and validation cohorts, the classifier was reported to diagnose cytomegalovirus status with high specificity and sensitivity. A further reported finding was that TCR beta sequences accurately predicted the HLA-A and HLA-B alleles for most subjects in the first cohort. The cohort was sequenced for TCR beta chains only, and without alpha or paired-chain data the features that could be detected were limited. At a false discovery rate of 0.05, a later analysis linked approximately 18,000 TCR beta sequences to specific HLA alleles. In a later analysis, the rate of TCR association differed among HLA loci, with DRB1 alleles having the most associated TCRs and HLA-C alleles having the fewest. A later genetic analysis associated a missense DCLRE1C variant with V-gene and J-gene trimming of TCR beta chains, and an independent cohort replicated the association. Most TCR sequences were observed very rarely across donors, whereas some public TCRs were present in many individuals. In an earlier analysis of under 600 of the donors, most TCR beta V segments were observed in productive rearrangements about 87% or about 30% of the time, broadly matching IMGT annotations. In a later genetic analysis, fewer N-insertions in productive TCRs were reported among donors in an Asian-associated ancestry cluster than the roughly 700-donor mean. A later analysis found that HLA-associated TCR beta chains were more clonally expanded and had lower generation probabilities than equally common non-associated chains. A later analysis found that most CMV-associated TCR beta chains appeared HLA-restricted, with HLA associations seemingly driven largely by CMV exposure. Assigning TCR associations to individual alleles was difficult when HLA alleles, especially DR and DQ, strongly co-occurred. Sequencing depth was assumed to be roughly uniform across donors in the presence/absence analyses, though that assumption may not hold. Some 16 rarely observed V segments, including chromosome 9 orphons, were excluded from the earlier analysis of several hundred of the donors because counts were too low.

As regards this clone: Its target antigen remains unknown. Per-nucleotide qualities are absent, and no much larger clonotype sits a single base away.

Preparation of the library involved the immunoSEQ multiplex PCR assay. For the multiplex PCR, a mixture combining 60 forward primers for TCR Vbeta segments and 13 reverse primers for TCR Jbeta segments was used. Amplification of the CDR3 region of rearranged TCR beta genes was performed with a multiplex PCR assay on genomic DNA. Amplified TCR beta libraries were sequenced as 87-base-pair reads on the Illumina HiSeq System. In the paper's pipeline: A later analysis tallied roughly 78 million unique TCR beta chains across the 666 repertoires, and 10 million to 11 million of those chains were shared by two or more donors. To remove PCR and sequencing errors, raw reads were error-corrected and collapsed into unique sequences using a nearest-neighbor algorithm that merged closely related sequences. CDR3 sequences were aligned to IMGT reference sequences to assign V, D and J gene segments. For a sequence to be retained, a match of at least six nucleotides to both a V gene segment and a J gene segment was required. A rearrangement counted as productive if the CDR3 had no stop codons and remained in frame with V and J, and every other rearrangement counted as non-productive. CDR3 was defined according to IMGT convention as the region running from the second conserved V-encoded cysteine to the conserved J-encoded phenylalanine. In an earlier analysis of around 540 of the donors, sequences lacking an unambiguous match to a single V gene segment were excluded. An earlier analysis of about 590 of the donors classified V segments as functional when productive rearrangements were above 56.7% and as segregating when the standard deviation between donors was above 5%. A statistical classification framework was developed to diagnose cytomegalovirus status using the catalog of TCR beta chain sequences. V and J gene assignment, in a later analysis, came from comparing TCR nucleotide sequences with IMGT/GENE-DB human TR gene sequences. In a later analysis, CDR3 sequences and most-parsimonious VDJ recombination scenarios were assigned using the TCRdist pipeline. A later analysis defined each TCR beta chain by its CDR3 amino acid sequence plus V-gene family, and excluded reads lacking a unique V-gene family. A later analysis removed 592 highly shared, low-generation-probability nucleotide sequences to deal with suspected cross-contamination and a sequencing artifact. In a later analysis, a clonal expansion index for each public chain was calculated from normalized within-repertoire ranks of inferred template counts. In a later analysis, generation probabilities were computed using a VDJ recombination model fitted to out-of-frame rearrangements, and the results were checked against IGoR. In a later analysis, hypergeometric tests were used to score TCR-TCR, TCR-HLA and TCR-CMV co-occurrence, with a repertoire-size bias correction applied to TCR pairs. A later analysis estimated false discovery rates by permuting HLA or CMV assignments 20 times. In a later analysis, co-occurring TCRs were grouped using DBSCAN, with TCRdist sequence similarity added in when clustering inside HLA-allele-positive subsets. Repertoires with fewer than 30,000 or more than 120,000 public chains were left out of co-occurrence clustering, as were about 5 repertoires with anomalous nucleotide sharing. TCRdb carries this immuneACCESS record with in-frame sequences only. Its versions omit some clonotypes, under half of them owing to an unresolved V gene in the studies checked, with the rest unexplained. V and J calls and clone size are those listed in that table; D and trimming were worked out from the DNA. For this sample there are some 100,000 clones; about 68% appear just once. Roughly 12% of the sample is in the top ten clones.

This sequence originates from a woman aged 45 to 65 in good health and CMV-seropositive. The chain is made from TRBV25-1 and TRBJ2-6; TRBD1 fits 7 bases in the junction. The sample taken for sequencing was PBMCs. The nucleotides read TGTGCCAGCCAGGGACAGCCCTCTGGGGCCAACGTCCTGACTTTC. This translates into CASQGQPSGANVLTF.